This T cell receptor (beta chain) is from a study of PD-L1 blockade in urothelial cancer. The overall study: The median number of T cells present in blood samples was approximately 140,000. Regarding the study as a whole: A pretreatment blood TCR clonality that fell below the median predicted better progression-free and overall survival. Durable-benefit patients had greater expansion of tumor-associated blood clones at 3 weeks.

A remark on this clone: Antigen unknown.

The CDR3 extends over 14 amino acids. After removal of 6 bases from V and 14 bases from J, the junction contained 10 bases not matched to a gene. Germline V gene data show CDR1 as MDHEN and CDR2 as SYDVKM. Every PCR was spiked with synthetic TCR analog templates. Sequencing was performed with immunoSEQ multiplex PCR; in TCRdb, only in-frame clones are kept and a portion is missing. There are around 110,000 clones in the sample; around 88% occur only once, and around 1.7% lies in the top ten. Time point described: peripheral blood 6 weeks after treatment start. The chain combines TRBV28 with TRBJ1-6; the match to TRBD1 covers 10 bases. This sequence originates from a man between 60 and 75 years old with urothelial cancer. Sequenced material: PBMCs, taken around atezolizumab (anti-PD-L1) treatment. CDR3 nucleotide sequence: TGTGCCAGCAGGTCGACAGGGGGCGGTGGGGCCCTCCACTTT. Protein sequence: CASRSTGGGGALHF.